These T cell receptor beta chains were read from a single sample in a study of response to subunit inactivated influenza vaccine. TCRdb re-called the RT-PCR reads through MiXCR, storing one row per CDR3 protein. The sample lists under 850,000 distinct CDR3 sequences; 15% to 20% were seen once. This sample comprised PBMCs from blood, obtained more than 4 days after vaccination. The receptors were gathered from a man aged 50 to 60 who received an inactivated influenza vaccine. CDR3s include the opening cysteine and the closing phenylalanine or tryptophan. D genes are given only for firm matches. Size values are once, few and many counts, or a class for expanded clones, and some rows have none.

CDR3: CASSRVGANVLTF; DNA: TGTGCCAGCAGCAGGGTTGGGGCCAACGTCCTGACTTTC; size: few; D: -; J: TRBJ2-6; V: TRBV12-3/TRBV12-4; length: 13
CDR3: CASSQVDSYNSPLHF; DNA: TGTGCCAGCAGCCAAGTAGACTCCTATAATTCACCCCTCCACTTT; size: few; D: -; J: TRBJ1-6; V: TRBV3-1; length: 15
CDR3: CASSLVSGDGDEQYF; DNA: TGTGCCAGCAGCTTAGTGTCCGGGGACGGGGACGAGCAGTACTTC; size: -; D: -; J: TRBJ2-7; V: TRBV7-8; length: 15
CDR3: CAWNGDRANQPQHF; DNA: TGTGCCTGGAACGGGGACAGGGCGAATCAGCCCCAGCATTTT; size: -; D: TRBD1; J: TRBJ1-5; V: TRBV30; length: 14
CDR3: CASSWGNRTGVETQYF; DNA: TGCGCCAGCAGCTGGGGCAACAGGACAGGGGTGGAGACCCAGTACTTC; size: few; D: TRBD1; J: TRBJ2-5; V: TRBV5-1; length: 16
CDR3: CASSLEGTYEQYF; DNA: TGTGCCAGCAGTTTAGAGGGCACCTACGAGCAGTACTTC; size: many; D: -; J: TRBJ2-7; V: TRBV27; length: 13
CDR3: CASSFGGGSADTQYF; DNA: TGTGCCAGCAGCTTTGGGGGAGGGTCGGCAGATACGCAGTATTTT; size: -; D: TRBD2; J: TRBJ2-3; V: TRBV7-9; length: 15
CDR3: CASSQDELSNEQFF; DNA: TGCGCCAGCAGCCAAGATGAGTTGTCGAATGAGCAGTTCTTC; size: few; D: -; J: TRBJ2-1; V: TRBV4-1; length: 14
CDR3: CSVEAAGTSGEEGGYTQYF; DNA: TGCAGCGTTGAAGCTGCCGGGACTAGCGGAGAAGAAGGGGGCTATACGCAGTATTTT; size: many; D: TRBD2; J: TRBJ2-3; V: TRBV29-1; length: 19
CDR3: CASSSHRDRDAFF; DNA: TGTGCCAGCAGCTCACACCGGGACAGGGACGCTTTCTTT; size: -; D: TRBD1; J: TRBJ1-1; V: TRBV7-9; length: 13
CDR3: CATKPDWGVAFSYNEQFF; DNA: TGTGCCACTAAACCTGACTGGGGGGTCGCCTTCTCCTACAATGAGCAGTTCTTC; size: few; D: -; J: TRBJ2-1; V: TRBV15; length: 18
CDR3: CSVERTVSSYNEQFF; DNA: TGCAGCGTTGAAAGGACGGTGAGCTCCTACAATGAGCAGTTCTTC; size: few; D: -; J: TRBJ2-1; V: TRBV29-1; length: 15
CDR3: CASSRTGILVNTEAFF; DNA: TGCGCCAGCAGTCGAACGGGGATTTTGGTGAACACTGAAGCTTTCTTT; size: -; D: -; J: TRBJ1-1; V: TRBV5-1; length: 16
CDR3: CASSLLARTSGGTDTQYF; DNA: TGTGCCAGCAGCTTACTTGCCCGGACTAGCGGTGGCACAGATACGCAGTATTTT; size: few; D: TRBD2; J: TRBJ2-3; V: TRBV11-2; length: 18
CDR3: CANLSLTLWPEKLFF; DNA: TGTGCCAACCTTTCCTTGACACTCTGGCCGGAAAAACTGTTTTTT; size: -; D: -; J: TRBJ1-4; V: TRBV28; length: 15
CDR3: CSASAGAYNEQFF; DNA: TGCAGTGCTAGTGCGGGAGCTTACAATGAGCAGTTCTTC; size: few; D: TRBD2; J: TRBJ2-1; V: TRBV20-1; length: 13
CDR3: CASSYSGTGKNEQFF; DNA: TGTGCCAGCAGTTACTCGGGGACAGGGAAAAATGAGCAGTTCTTC; size: few; D: TRBD1; J: TRBJ2-1; V: TRBV6-5; length: 15
CDR3: CSVEFSGGYEQYF; DNA: TGCAGCGTTGAGTTTTCGGGGGGCTACGAGCAGTACTTC; size: many; D: TRBD2; J: TRBJ2-7; V: TRBV29-1; length: 13
CDR3: CASIPIGVQETQYF; DNA: TGTGCCAGCATCCCGATCGGGGTTCAAGAGACCCAGTACTTC; size: -; D: -; J: TRBJ2-5; V: TRBV7-9; length: 14
CDR3: CASTQGWNTEAFF; DNA: TGTGCCAGCACCCAGGGGTGGAACACTGAAGCTTTCTTT; size: few; D: -; J: TRBJ1-1; V: TRBV12-3/TRBV12-4; length: 13
CDR3: CAISESPSGIADTQYF; DNA: TGTGCCATCAGTGAGTCGCCTAGCGGGATCGCGGATACGCAGTATTTT; size: many; D: TRBD2; J: TRBJ2-3; V: TRBV10-3; length: 16
CDR3: CSASRGGGARAQYF; DNA: TGCAGTGCCTCGAGGGGCGGGGGGGCCCGGGCGCAGTATTTT; size: few; D: TRBD2; J: TRBJ2-3; V: TRBV20-1; length: 14
CDR3: CASSFSNPYNEQFF; DNA: TGTGCCAGCAGCTTCTCCAATCCCTACAATGAGCAGTTCTTC; size: -; D: -; J: TRBJ2-1; V: TRBV5-5; length: 14
CDR3: CSAGLAGRNTGELFF; DNA: TGCAGTGCCGGACTAGCGGGACGAAACACCGGGGAGCTGTTTTTT; size: many; D: TRBD2; J: TRBJ2-2; V: TRBV20-1; length: 15
CDR3: CASSTRGGAFHMGSQYF; DNA: TGTGCCAGCAGCACGAGAGGGGGGGCCTTTCATATGGGTTCGCAGTATTTT; size: few; D: -; J: TRBJ2-3; V: TRBV5-6; length: 17
CDR3: CASSLETGLTEAFF; DNA: TGCGCCAGCAGCTTGGAGACAGGGTTGACTGAAGCTTTCTTT; size: few; D: TRBD1; J: TRBJ1-1; V: TRBV5-1; length: 14
CDR3: CASSQTTRDSRYNEQFF; DNA: TGTGCCAGCAGTCAAACGACCCGGGACTCAAGGTACAATGAGCAGTTCTTC; size: many; D: -; J: TRBJ2-1; V: TRBV12-3/TRBV12-4; length: 17
CDR3: CSARERLGYQETQYF; DNA: TGCAGTGCTAGAGAAAGACTTGGGTACCAAGAGACCCAGTACTTC; size: few; D: -; J: TRBJ2-5; V: TRBV20-1; length: 15
CDR3: CASSLGWTSGRANSEQFF; DNA: TGTGCCAGCAGCTTAGGGTGGACTAGCGGGAGGGCTAATAGTGAGCAGTTCTTC; size: many; D: TRBD2; J: TRBJ2-1; V: TRBV7-8; length: 18
CDR3: CSAEKFAPLGDYNSPLHF; DNA: TGCAGCGCCGAGAAATTTGCCCCACTTGGGGACTATAATTCACCCCTCCACTTT; size: few; D: -; J: TRBJ1-6; V: TRBV20-1; length: 18
CDR3: CSATSDREQYF; DNA: TGCAGTGCTACTAGCGATCGCGAGCAGTACTTC; size: many; D: -; J: TRBJ2-7; V: TRBV20-1; length: 11
CDR3: CSVVVRGTDTQYF; DNA: TGCAGCGTTGTTGTCCGGGGGACAGATACGCAGTATTTT; size: many; D: -; J: TRBJ2-3; V: TRBV29-1; length: 13
CDR3: CASSLLGRGSGNIQYF; DNA: TGTGCCAGCAGTTTATTGGGACGAGGGTCGGGAAACATTCAGTACTTC; size: many; D: -; J: TRBJ2-4; V: TRBV12-3/TRBV12-4; length: 16
CDR3: CASSPLGQENYGYTF; DNA: TGTGCCAGCAGTCCATTAGGACAGGAAAACTATGGCTACACCTTC; size: few; D: TRBD1; J: TRBJ1-2; V: TRBV28; length: 15
CDR3: CASSLSGGANTQYF; DNA: TGTGCCAGCAGCTTATCAGGGGGCGCAAATACGCAGTATTTT; size: -; D: TRBD1; J: TRBJ2-3; V: TRBV7-3; length: 14
CDR3: CASSVEDSNQPQHF; DNA: TGTGCCAGCAGCGTAGAGGACAGCAATCAGCCCCAGCATTTT; size: -; D: -; J: TRBJ1-5; V: TRBV9; length: 14
CDR3: CASSQPTGTGFGETQYF; DNA: TGCGCCAGCAGCCAACCGACAGGGACGGGGTTCGGAGAGACCCAGTACTTC; size: -; D: TRBD1; J: TRBJ2-5; V: TRBV4-3; length: 17
CDR3: CASWTGGMETQYF; DNA: TGTGCCAGCTGGACAGGGGGTATGGAGACCCAGTACTTC; size: -; D: TRBD1; J: TRBJ2-5; V: TRBV12-3/TRBV12-4; length: 13
CDR3: CASSPLRDEQYF; DNA: TGTGCCAGCAGCCCCCTTCGGGACGAGCAGTACTTC; size: -; D: -; J: TRBJ2-7; V: TRBV7-9; length: 12
CDR3: CASSLSDEQFF; DNA: TGTGCCAGCAGCTTGTCGGATGAGCAGTTCTTC; size: -; D: -; J: TRBJ2-1; V: TRBV5-5; length: 11
CDR3: CSARGSRLYSGANVLTF; DNA: TGCAGTGCTAGAGGATCCAGGTTATACTCTGGGGCCAACGTCCTGACTTTC; size: few; D: -; J: TRBJ2-6; V: TRBV20-1; length: 17
CDR3: CASSQRTSGGIQSSYEQYF; DNA: TGCGCCAGCAGCCAAAGGACTAGCGGGGGGATCCAAAGCTCCTACGAGCAGTACTTC; size: -; D: TRBD2; J: TRBJ2-7; V: TRBV4-3; length: 19
CDR3: CASSLRGGNYEQYF; DNA: TGTGCCAGCAGTTTAAGGGGAGGGAACTACGAGCAGTACTTC; size: few; D: TRBD2; J: TRBJ2-7; V: TRBV12-3/TRBV12-4; length: 14
CDR3: CASSPGIRGGYEQYF; DNA: TGTGCCAGCAGCCCTGGAATCAGGGGTGGATACGAGCAGTACTTC; size: -; D: -; J: TRBJ2-7; V: TRBV7-9; length: 15
CDR3: CSARLAGGLSTDTQYF; DNA: TGCAGTGCAAGACTAGCGGGGGGGCTTAGCACAGATACGCAGTATTTT; size: -; D: TRBD2; J: TRBJ2-3; V: TRBV20-1; length: 16
CDR3: CASSPLGQNIQYF; DNA: TGTGCCAGCAGCCCCTTGGGCCAAAACATTCAGTACTTC; size: -; D: -; J: TRBJ2-4; V: TRBV7-8; length: 13
CDR3: CSARDLEGRYNEQFF; DNA: TGCAGTGCTAGAGATTTGGAGGGCCGCTACAATGAGCAGTTCTTC; size: many; D: -; J: TRBJ2-1; V: TRBV20-1; length: 15
CDR3: CASTTGANYEQYF; DNA: TGTGCCAGCACGACGGGGGCCAACTACGAGCAGTACTTC; size: few; D: -; J: TRBJ2-7; V: TRBV5-6; length: 13
CDR3: CASSQGPDSYEQYF; DNA: TGCGCCAGCAGCCAAGGGCCAGACTCCTACGAGCAGTACTTC; size: many; D: -; J: TRBJ2-7; V: TRBV4-1; length: 14
CDR3: CASSLQGAFHEQYF; DNA: TGTGCCAGCAGCTTACAGGGGGCGTTCCACGAGCAGTACTTC; size: many; D: TRBD1; J: TRBJ2-7; V: TRBV7-8; length: 14
CDR3: CASSPLRSTNEQFF; DNA: TGTGCCAGCAGCCCACTCCGCAGTACCAATGAGCAGTTCTTC; size: -; D: -; J: TRBJ2-1; V: TRBV7-9; length: 14